One sample yielded the 27 T cell receptor beta chains listed below, sequenced in a study of sequential checkpoint blockade in melanoma. Clones were read by immunoSEQ multiplex PCR, and TCRdb kept only the in-frame ones, dropping some. The sample contains under 40,000 clones, 86% of which appear only once. Noted treatment: randomized to nivolumab then ipilimumab (arm A) or the reverse (arm B). Sequenced here: CD8+ T cells sorted from blood (inferred from file names), sampled from a patient given nivolumab and ipilimumab in sequence. The receptors stem from a human donor with melanoma.

V and J are TRBV5-1 and TRBJ2-3; 9 bases are a match to TRBD1. CDR3 length equals 16 residues. With V trimmed by 4 bases and J by 3 bases, 9 bases remained unmatched. CDR1 is SGHRS, CDR2 YFSETQ, per germline. The CDR3: CASSSPETGGTDTQYF. CDR3 in DNA: TGCGCCAGCAGCAGTCCAGAGACAGGGGGAACAGATACGCAGTATTTT.

This sequence joins TRBV4-1 and TRBJ2-7, with TRBD1 matching over 7 bases. The CDR3 is made up of 14 amino acids. Germline V gene lookup returns CDR1 MGHRA and CDR2 YSYEKL. J was trimmed by 2 bases and V by 4 bases; bases with no gene match: 5. In DNA form, the CDR3 reads TGCGCCAGCAGCCCTGGGCAGGGGGCCTACGAGCAGTACTTC. Protein sequence: CASSPGQGAYEQYF.

V is TRBV27 and J is TRBJ2-7; 11 nucleotides align to TRBD2. This CDR3 contains 15 residues. CDR1 MNHEY and CDR2 SMNVEV come from the germline V gene (reference sequence). Germline trimming cut 6 bases from V and 4 bases from J; bases unmatched to any gene: 8. The DNA of the CDR3 is TGTGCCAGCAGCAAACTAGCGGGAGTGTTATACGAGCAGTACTTC. Its protein is CASSKLAGVLYEQYF.

This clone was found once. The rearrangement uses TRBV2 and TRBJ1-5; 7 bases are a match to TRBD1. This CDR3 has 16 amino acids. Germline CDR1 SNHLY, CDR2 FYNNEI. V shed 1 base, J shed 1 base, and the junction held 4 bases outside the gene matches. Written as DNA, the CDR3 is TGTGCCAGCAGTGAAGTTAACAGGGGAAGCAATCAGCCCCAGCATTTT. Its translation is CASSEVNRGSNQPQHF.

The V gene is TRBV2, the J gene TRBJ2-7; 10 nucleotides agree with TRBD2. The V and J ends lost 3 bases and 2 bases, in that order; junction bases with no gene match: 4. Germline values: CDR1 SNHLY, CDR2 FYNNEI. This CDR3 is built from 15 residues. CDR3 sequence (DNA): TGTGCCAGCAGTGAGGGGGGACTAGCGACCTACGAGCAGTACTTC. Encoded protein: CASSEGGLATYEQYF.

This clone was seen just once. V is TRBV7-8 and J is TRBJ1-2; 7 nucleotides align to TRBD1. Unmatched junction bases numbered 3, after V lost 6 bases and J lost 5 bases. CDR1 is SGHVS and CDR2 is FQNEAQ in the germline V gene. This CDR3 is 12 amino acids long. CDR3 nucleotides: TGTGCCAGCAGTGACAGGGATTATGGCTACACCTTC. Residues: CASSDRDYGYTF.

The V call is TRBV21-1, the J call TRBJ2-7; TRBD2, the D gene given by the table, was not confirmed from the DNA. TRBV21-1 is classified as a pseudogene. This CDR3 comprises 16 residues. The CDR3 bases are TGTGCCAGCAGCAAAAGATCCGGGACTCCTTCCTACGAGCAGTACTTC. This codes for CASSKRSGTPSYEQYF.

V and J are TRBV6-1 and TRBJ1-1; TRBD1 agrees at 10 bases. The CDR3 totals 18 residues. In germline, CDR1 is MNHNS, CDR2 SASEGT. Trimming removed 3 bases from V and 0 bases from J; junction bases left unmatched: 10. CDR3 in amino acids: CASSDLTGGIRMNTEAFF. CDR3 DNA: TGTGCCAGCAGTGACCTGACAGGGGGCATCAGGATGAACACTGAAGCTTTCTTT.

This clone came up once. This chain connects TRBV29-1 to TRBJ2-7; the match to TRBD2 covers 7 bases. Germline loops: CDR1 SQVTM, CDR2 ANQGSEA. This CDR3 spans 15 amino acids. The V segment lost 8 bases and the J segment 1 base; nucleotides outside the gene matches: 14. In DNA, the CDR3 is TGCAGCATAGCAGGATTATTGGGGGGGTCCTACGAGCAGTACTTC. Translation: CSIAGLLGGSYEQYF.

The chain links TRBV4-3 to TRBJ1-1, with D unresolved. The CDR3 is 16 residues long. Germline-derived CDR1 and CDR2 are LGHNA and YSLEER. V lost 5 bases and J lost 3, with 19 bases in between. CDR3 in amino acids: CASSARPGIFDTEAFF. The DNA for the CDR3 is TGCGCCAGCAGCGCTCGACCCGGGATCTTCGACACTGAAGCTTTCTTT.

This sequence joins TRBV11-2 and TRBJ2-7; 7 bases map to TRBD2. The ends lost 5 bases at V and 3 bases at J; junction bases unmatched: 10. The germline V gene has CDR1 SGHAT and CDR2 FQNNGV. This CDR3 region has 15 residues. The CDR3 loop reads CASSPTGGGGYEQYF. The CDR3 DNA reads as TGTGCCAGCAGCCCAACGGGGGGTGGGGGCTACGAGCAGTACTTC. Variable domain in full (rest from reference TRBV11-2 and TRBJ2-7): EAGVAQSPRYKIIEKRQSVAFWCNPISGHATLYWYQQILGQGPKLLIQFQNNGVVDDSQLPKDRFSAERLKGVDSTLKIQPAKLEDSAVYLCASSPTGGGGYEQYFGPGTRLTVT.

The V call is TRBV10-3, the J call TRBJ2-7, with 12 bases matching TRBD2. The germline V gene encodes CDR1 ENHRY and CDR2 SYGVKD. The V segment lost 6 bases and the J segment 4 bases; nucleotides outside the gene matches: 4. There are 14 residues in the CDR3. In nucleotides, the CDR3 is TGTGCCATCAGAAGACTAGCGGGAGAGTACGAGCAGTACTTC. Translating it yields CAIRRLAGEYEQYF.

J is TRBJ1-2 and V is TRBV4-3; weak D call: TRBD1 (6 bases). This CDR3 is built from 13 residues. CDR1 and CDR2 (germline): LGHNA, YSLEER. Trimming stripped 5 bases from V and 8 bases from J, with 15 bases between. The CDR3 DNA follows: TGCGCCAGCAGCGAGGTGGGGGGGCAAGGCTACACCTTC. Its translation is CASSEVGGQGYTF.

V gene TRBV18 combines with J gene TRBJ2-5; TRBD1 might be the D (6 bases). The J call may be mistaken, given a closer DNA end match to TRBJ2-7. This CDR3 is built from 13 residues. Germline values: CDR1 KGHSH, CDR2 LQKENI. CDR3 in DNA: TGTGCCAGCTCACCGACAGGCTCCTACGAGCAGTACTTC. It yields the protein CASSPTGSYEQYF.

This chain uses TRBV4-3 with TRBJ2-1; 10 bases are shared with TRBD2. This CDR3 has 15 amino acids. Per germline, CDR1 LGHNA and CDR2 YSLEER. Trimming at V came to 4 bases and at J to 4 bases, leaving 4 bases not matched to a gene. The CDR3 protein is CASSPGLAVYNEQFF. The CDR3 DNA reads as TGCGCCAGCAGCCCAGGACTAGCGGTATACAATGAGCAGTTCTTC.

This chain links TRBV5-1 with TRBJ1-1; unclear D gene. The germline CDR1 and CDR2 sequences are SGHRS and YFSETQ. Trimming left V 4 bases short and J 7 bases short, with 17 bases between. CDR3 size: 14 residues. CDR3 protein: CASSPVQLRDEAFF. CDR3 bases: TGCGCCAGCAGCCCCGTACAGCTTCGGGATGAAGCTTTCTTT.

CDR3 sequence: CASSQDMSGEGTDTQYF. The CDR3 region has the DNA TGCGCCAGCAGCCAAGATATGAGCGGGGAAGGAACAGATACGCAGTATTTT. The chain employs TRBV4-3 and TRBJ2-3; 7 bases align to TRBD2. Germline V CDR1 and CDR2: LGHNA, YSLEER. The V segment lost 0 bases and the J segment 3 bases; nucleotides outside the gene matches: 9. The length of the CDR3 is 17 residues.

The J gene is TRBJ1-1, the V gene TRBV14; D unresolved. V was clipped by 0 bases and J by 11 bases, with 13 bases between them. Germline assignment: CDR1 SGHDN and CDR2 FVKESK. The CDR3 has 13 amino acids. The CDR3 sequence is CASSQDFIWRAFF. The CDR3 DNA follows: TGTGCCAGCAGCCAAGATTTCATATGGAGGGCTTTCTTT.

Sample share makes this clone large. V is TRBV5-6 and J is TRBJ2-1; 8 positions match TRBD2. J lost 4 bases, V lost 4 bases, and 7 bases had no gene match. The CDR3 sequence is 15 residues long. Germline V gene lookup returns CDR1 SGHDT and CDR2 YYEEEE. CDR3 nucleotides: TGTGCCAGCAGCCGCGGACTAGCAGAGTACAATGAGCAGTTCTTC. Protein sequence: CASSRGLAEYNEQFF.

This clone was picked up one time. The gene calls are TRBV7-2 and TRBJ2-7, with no clear D. Trimming left V 0 bases short and J 2 bases short, with 14 bases between. This CDR3 has 16 residues. From germline, CDR1 is SGHTA and CDR2 FQGNSA. CDR3 sequence: CASSLAGQASTYEQYF. Here the CDR3 DNA reads TGTGCCAGCAGCTTAGCTGGGCAGGCCTCTACCTACGAGCAGTACTTC.

The chain links TRBV4-2 to TRBJ2-2, with 13 positions matching TRBD2. Germline CDR1 is LGHNA and CDR2 is YNFKEQ. Germline trimming cut 1 base from V and 4 bases from J; bases unmatched to any gene: 6. The CDR3 has 18 residues. CDR3 region: CASSQGTSGRRRTGELFF. As DNA, the CDR3 is TGTGCCAGCAGCCAAGGGACTAGCGGGAGACGTCGCACCGGGGAGCTGTTTTTT.

The V call is TRBV10-3, the J call TRBJ2-3, with D possibly TRBD2 on 6 matching bases. The CDR3 totals 15 residues. Between the trimmed V and J ends, which lost 3 bases and 0 bases, there was a span of 10 bases. Per the germline V gene, CDR1 is ENHRY and CDR2 is SYGVKD. CDR3 in DNA: TGTGCCATCAGTGACCGGACTACCAGCACAGATACGCAGTATTTT. Translated: CAISDRTTSTDTQYF.

J is TRBJ2-2 and V is TRBV5-6; no definite D call. Germline CDR1 is SGHDT and CDR2 is YYEEEE. The CDR3 contains 13 residues. The germline V and J ends were trimmed by 3 bases and 3 bases, with 6 bases remaining between them. CDR3 DNA sequence: TGTGCCAGCAGCTGGGCCTACACCGGGGAGCTGTTTTTT. This translates into CASSWAYTGELFF.

CDR3 loop: CASSLANHYGYTF. The CDR3 coding sequence is TGTGCCAGCAGTTTGGCCAACCACTATGGCTACACCTTC. The V call is TRBV27, the J call TRBJ1-2; D remains ambiguous. The CDR3 spans 13 residues. V lost 3 bases and J lost 3, with 8 bases in between. CDR1 is MNHEY, CDR2 SMNVEV, per germline (reference sequence).

This rearrangement joins TRBV25-1 to TRBJ2-5, with 9 bases matching TRBD2. The germline gives CDR1 MGHDK, CDR2 SYGVNS. This CDR3 has 13 residues. The CDR3 region is CVVAGATWETQYF. CDR3 DNA: TGTGTTGTAGCGGGAGCGACATGGGAGACCCAGTACTTC.

The chain is built from TRBV4-1 and TRBJ2-4; the D is unclear. Germline-derived CDR1 and CDR2 are MGHRA and YSYEKL. This CDR3 has 15 residues. V was trimmed by 3 bases and J by 3 bases, leaving 12 bases between them. The CDR3 reads CASSHLGFGKNIQYF. The CDR3 DNA follows: TGCGCCAGCAGCCATCTAGGCTTCGGCAAAAACATTCAGTACTTC.

This chain uses TRBV28 with TRBJ2-1; 10 bases line up with TRBD2. CDR3 length: 14 amino acids. Germline trimming cut 5 bases from V and 7 bases from J; bases unmatched to any gene: 5. Germline CDR1 and CDR2: MDHEN and SYDVKM. CDR3 nucleotides: TGTGCCAGCAGTATCAGCGGGGGGGTAAATGAGCAGTTCTTC. As protein: CASSISGGVNEQFF.